Following are 9 T cell receptor beta chains from one sample sequenced in a study of tumor-infiltrating lymphocytes in primary liver carcinoma. Unsorted whole blood supplied the blood RNA, and germline DNA was isolated too. Starting material of around 460 ng total RNA yielded TCR beta cDNA via a constant-region primer. Slightly modified ARM-PCR with three nested multiplex PCR rounds yielded TCR beta libraries. Amplification in the first two PCR rounds was performed using TRBV1-TRBV30 forward primers and a C-beta reverse primer for roughly 9 cycles each. TCRdb analysed the multiplex PCR reads with MiXCR anew, one entry per CDR3 protein. The sample includes about 300,000 distinct CDR3 sequences, approximately 65% of them seen just once. Sample: peripheral blood. The receptors were sampled from a middle-aged man with primary liver carcinoma and hepatitis B virus infection.

The chain recombines TRBV20-1 with TRBJ1-2; 9 bases map to TRBD1. There are 13 residues in the CDR3. The germline V gene has CDR1 DFQATT and CDR2 SNEGSKA (reference sequence). Unmatched junction bases numbered 7, after V lost 3 bases and J lost 8 bases. As DNA, the CDR3 is TGCAGTGCTAGCCGGGGGACAGGGCGAGGCTACACCTTC. Translated, it gives CSASRGTGRGYTF.

This clonotype showed up just a few times. CDR3 coding DNA: TGTGCCAGCAGTGACCGACTGGATGAGCAGTTCTTC. Translation gives CASSDRLDEQFF. V is TRBV6-2 or TRBV6-3 and J is TRBJ2-1, with no clear D. Germline-derived CDR1 and CDR2 are MNHEY and SVGEGT. This CDR3 comprises 12 residues. Trimming shortened V by 5 bases and J by 8 bases, and 10 bases separated the two germline ends.

V gene TRBV2 combines with J gene TRBJ2-7; 9 nucleotides agree with TRBD2. The CDR3 consists of 14 residues. The germline V gene has CDR1 SNHLY and CDR2 FYNNEI. Trimming at V came to 7 bases and at J to 4 bases, leaving 8 bases not matched to a gene. As DNA, the CDR3 is TGTGCCAGCAACCCGGGACTAGCCAATTACGAGCAGTACTTC. Translated, it gives CASNPGLANYEQYF.

As for this clonotype: This may come from a read error, since a much larger clone is one base off. The chain couples TRBV13 to TRBJ2-7; no firm D call. CDR1 and CDR2 from the germline V gene are PRHDT and FYEKMQ (reference sequence). The V end lost 3 bases, the J end lost 7 bases, and 19 bases lay between the germline ends. This CDR3 has 15 amino acids. CDR3 in amino acids: CASSLLADWNGEQYF. CDR3 DNA: TGTGCCAGCAGCTTGCTTGCGGATTGGAACGGAGAGCAGTACTTC.

The chain has TRBV6-6 and TRBJ1-1, with D possibly matching TRBD1 (5 bases). The germline V gene has CDR1 MNHNY and CDR2 SVGAGI (reference sequence). The CDR3 contains 13 residues. Trimming took off 10 bases at V and 1 base at J, with 13 bases between the two ends. CDR3 sequence reads: CAIGEGWNTEAFF. The CDR3 bases are TGTGCCATAGGGGAGGGGTGGAACACTGAAGCTTTCTTT.

On this clonotype itself: Germline is not matched at one junction end, which may reflect a read error. The chain uses TRBV11-1 and TRBJ1-2; D is undetermined. The length of the CDR3 is 13 residues. Germline CDR1 SGHAT, CDR2 FQDESV (reference sequence). The CDR3 DNA reads as TGTGTCAGCAGCCCGGCGCGGAACTATGGCTACATCTTC. It specifies CVSSPARNYGYIF.

About this clonotype itself: Since a much larger clone is just one base distant, this may be a read error. The chain combines TRBV6-1 with TRBJ2-1; D is unresolved. Trimming stripped 1 base from V and 6 bases from J, with 16 bases between. Germline CDR1 is MNHNS and CDR2 is SASEGT. The CDR3 length is 16 residues. CDR3 nucleotide sequence: TGTGCCAGCAGTGAAGAGGACCCGTGGCACTCCAATGAGCAGTTCTTC. It specifies CASSEEDPWHSNEQFF.

This clonotype was counted at least ten times. This chain joins TRBV6-1 and TRBJ1-3; no clear D gene. Trimming took 2 bases from V and 0 from J, leaving 8 bases between them. The length of the CDR3 is 15 residues. Germline V gene sequence: CDR1 MNHNS, CDR2 SASEGT. The CDR3 protein is CASSELRISGNTIYF. The CDR3 nucleotides are TGTGCCAGCAGTGAACTACGTATCTCTGGAAACACCATATATTTT.

This rearrangement joins TRBV29-1 to TRBJ2-1; 10 positions agree with TRBD2. CDR1 and CDR2 from the germline V gene are SQVTM and ANQGSEA. The CDR3 totals 13 residues. CDR3 loop: CNVLAGGFDEQFF. In nucleotides, the CDR3 is TGCAACGTATTAGCGGGAGGATTCGATGAGCAGTTCTTC.